The entry that follows covers one TCR beta chain sequence. Donors were healthy Finnish infants having corrective surgery for congenital heart defects. A roughly 0.5-1 mL peripheral blood aliquot was taken intraoperatively from four of eight donors. All available leukocytes, rather than a set cell count, yielded the blood DNA. The data stem from a study of human thymus T cells. CDR3 length: 15 residues. Germline values: CDR1 LGHNA, CDR2 YNFKEQ. V dropped 0 bases and J dropped 0 bases, with 9 bases sitting between them. TCRdb's copy holds only in-frame clones and misses some; the assay was immunoSEQ multiplex PCR. The sample consists of about 46,000 clones, around 93% of them appearing once.

The receptor's source is a girl under three years old with a congenital heart defect but otherwise immunologically healthy. V gene TRBV4-2 combines with J gene TRBJ2-7; tentative D call: TRBD1 (5 bases). Sequenced input: blood. CDR3 protein: CASSQETGLSYEQYF. The CDR3 bases are TGTGCCAGCAGCCAAGAAACAGGTCTCTCCTACGAGCAGTACTTC.